The clone carrying this TCR beta chain was picked up one time. Antigen unknown. The CDR3 consists of 20 residues. Trimming removed 0 bases at V and 0 bases at J, with 23 bases between. Per the germline V gene, CDR1 is MGHRA and CDR2 is YSYEKL. The source of the sample is a study of tumor-infiltrating lymphocytes in primary liver carcinoma. Study information: Male and female patients aged 30 to 69 years made up the cohort. Findings and limits, study-wide: Tumors had a significantly higher top-250-clone fraction than blood (p = 0.039). It was observed that only about 7-25% of the top clones appeared in every one of the five tumor regions.

A primer in the constant region served to generate TCR beta cDNA from approximately 500 ng of total RNA. It was through three nested multiplex PCR rounds of slightly modified ARM-PCR that TCR beta libraries arose. The first two PCR rounds used TRBV1-TRBV30 forward primers with a C-beta reverse primer, around 10 cycles each. TCRdb passed the multiplex PCR reads through MiXCR, listing each CDR3 protein once. The table shows 45,000 to 55,000 distinct CDR3 sequences, with just over 70% occurring only once. Co-extraction of RNA and DNA was performed on about 20-32 mg of unsorted bulk tissue. Primary liver carcinoma, confirmed by histopathology, was surgically resected.

The TCR sequence derives from a man aged 40-49 years with primary liver carcinoma and hepatitis B virus infection. The chain couples TRBV4-1 to TRBJ2-5, with TRBD1 as a possible D gene (5 bases). Input material: liver tumor tissue from sampling region 5. This sample's subset: tumor region T5, tumor centre. The chain's CDR3 is CASSQDPIGGRARYQETQYF. In nucleotides, the CDR3 is TGCGCCAGCAGCCAAGATCCCATTGGTGGCAGGGCTAGGTACCAAGAGACCCAGTACTTC.